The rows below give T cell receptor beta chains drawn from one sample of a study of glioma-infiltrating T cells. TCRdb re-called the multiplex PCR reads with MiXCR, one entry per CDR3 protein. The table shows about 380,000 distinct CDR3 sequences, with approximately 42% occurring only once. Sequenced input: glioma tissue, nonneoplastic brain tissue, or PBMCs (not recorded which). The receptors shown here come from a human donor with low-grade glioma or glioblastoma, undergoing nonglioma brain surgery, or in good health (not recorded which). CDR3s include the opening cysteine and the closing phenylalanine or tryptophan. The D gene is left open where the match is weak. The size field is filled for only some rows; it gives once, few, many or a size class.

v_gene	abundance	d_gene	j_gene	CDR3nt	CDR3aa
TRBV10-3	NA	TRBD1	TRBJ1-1	TGTGCCATCGCAGGGGGCACTGAAGCTTTCTTT	CAIAGGTEAFF
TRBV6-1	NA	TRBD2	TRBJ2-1	TGTGCCAGCAGGATGGGACTAGCGGGAGAGCCCAATGAGCAGTTCTTC	CASRMGLAGEPNEQFF
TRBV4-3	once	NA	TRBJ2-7	TGCGCCAGCAGCCAAGAGGCAGGGGCGCAATACAATGAGCAGTACTTC	CASSQEAGAQYNEQYF
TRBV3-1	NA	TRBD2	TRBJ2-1	TGTGCCAGCAGCCAAGATCCTAGCGGGAGATACAATGAGCAGTTCTTT	CASSQDPSGRYNEQFF
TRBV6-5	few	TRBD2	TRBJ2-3	TGTGCCAGCAGTTACTCGTATGGGGGAGGGCCAGATACGCAGTATTTT	CASSYSYGGGPDTQYF
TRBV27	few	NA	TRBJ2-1	TGTGCCACCAGCGGCGGCGGGACTGTCAATGAGCAGTTCTTC	CATSGGGTVNEQFF
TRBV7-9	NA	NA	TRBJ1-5	TGTGCCAGCAGCTTAGGGGACTCCCCCGGACAGCCCCAGCATTTT	CASSLGDSPGQPQHF
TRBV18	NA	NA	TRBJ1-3	TGTGCCAGCTCACGACTACAGGACGGGAACTCTGGAAACACCATATATTTT	CASSRLQDGNSGNTIYF
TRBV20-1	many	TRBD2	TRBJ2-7	TGCAGTGCTTGGACTAGCGGGAGTGCCCACGAGCAGTACTTC	CSAWTSGSAHEQYF
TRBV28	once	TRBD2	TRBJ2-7	TGTGCCAGCACCCAAACCCTAGCGGGAGGAATCTACAAGCAGTACTTC	CASTQTLAGGIYKQYF
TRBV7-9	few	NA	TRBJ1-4	TGTGCCAGCAGCTCCTCACGTGGGTATAATGAAAAACTGTTTTTT	CASSSSRGYNEKLFF
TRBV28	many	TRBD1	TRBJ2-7	TGTGCCAGGGGGCTTGGACAGGGTTCCTACGAGCAGTACTTC	CARGLGQGSYEQYF
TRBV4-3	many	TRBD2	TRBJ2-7	TGCGCCAGCAGCCACGTTACTAGCGGGAGCTTCTACGAGCAGTACTTC	CASSHVTSGSFYEQYF
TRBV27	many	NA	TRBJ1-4	TGTGCCAGCAGCCCTGAGGTTACAACTAATGAAAAACTGTTTTTT	CASSPEVTTNEKLFF
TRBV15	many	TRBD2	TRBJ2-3	TGTGCCACCAGCAGAGGACTAGCGTATACGCAGTATTTT	CATSRGLAYTQYF
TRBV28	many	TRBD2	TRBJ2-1	TGTGCCAGCAGTTTCTTCCTAGCGGGACACAATGAGCAGTTCTTC	CASSFFLAGHNEQFF
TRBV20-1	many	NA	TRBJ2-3	TGCAGTGCTAGACTCCAGGGAGCAGATACGCAGTATTTT	CSARLQGADTQYF
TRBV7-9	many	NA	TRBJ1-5	TGTGCCAGCAGCCAGGGGAGCAATCAGCCCCAGCATTTT	CASSQGSNQPQHF
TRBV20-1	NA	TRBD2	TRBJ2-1	TGCAGTGCTAGAGGCGGGAGCTTAAGAAATGAGCAGTTCTTC	CSARGGSLRNEQFF
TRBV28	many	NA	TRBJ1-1	TGTGCCAGCAGCCCCTTGATTGGGACACCCAATGAAGCTTTCTTT	CASSPLIGTPNEAFF
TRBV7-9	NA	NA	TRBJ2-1	TGTGCCAGCAGCTTAGGGGGGAGTGTCGATGAGCAGTTCTTC	CASSLGGSVDEQFF
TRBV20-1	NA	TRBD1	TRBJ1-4	TGCAGTGCTAGAGCGGCAGGGGGCCGTTATAATGAAAAACTGTTTTTT	CSARAAGGRYNEKLFF
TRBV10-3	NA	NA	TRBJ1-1	TGTGCCATCAGTCCCCAGGGGCTGAACACTGAAGCTTTCTTT	CAISPQGLNTEAFF
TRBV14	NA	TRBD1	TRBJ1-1	TGTGCCAGCAGCCCTCCGGGACAGGTCCGACGGGGAACTGAAGCTTTCTTT	CASSPPGQVRRGTEAFF
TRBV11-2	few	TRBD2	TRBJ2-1	TGTGCCAGCAGCCCCAGGACTAGCGGTGGTTTCAATGAGCAGTTCTTC	CASSPRTSGGFNEQFF
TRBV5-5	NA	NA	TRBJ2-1	TGCGCCAGCAGCCACGTACAGGGTTTGGAGTTGCCCTACAATGAGCAGTTCTTC	CASSHVQGLELPYNEQFF
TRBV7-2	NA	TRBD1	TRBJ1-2	TGTGCCAGCAGCTGGACAGGAGCTAACTATGGCTACACCTTC	CASSWTGANYGYTF
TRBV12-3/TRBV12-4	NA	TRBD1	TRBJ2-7	TGTGCCAGCAGTCCTGGGACAGGGGTCGAGCAGTACTTC	CASSPGTGVEQYF
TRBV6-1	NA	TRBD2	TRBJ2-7	TGTGCCAGCAGCATAACCGGCGGGAGCCCCTACGAGCAGTACTTC	CASSITGGSPYEQYF
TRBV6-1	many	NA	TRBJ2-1	TGTGCCAGCAGCGTCCCCCTAGCGCCTGACAATGAGCAGTTCTTC	CASSVPLAPDNEQFF
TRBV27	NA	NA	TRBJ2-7	TGTGCCAGCAGTTTATCGGGGTTCTCCTACGGGCAGTACTTC	CASSLSGFSYGQYF
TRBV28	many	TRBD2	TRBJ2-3	TGTGCCAGCAGTTTATTTACTAGCGCCAGCACAGATACGCAGTATTTT	CASSLFTSASTDTQYF
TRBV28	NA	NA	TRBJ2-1	TGTGCCAGCCGGAAGCGACAATACAATGAGCAGTTCTTC	CASRKRQYNEQFF
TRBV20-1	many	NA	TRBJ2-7	TGCAGTGCTAGGGTCGGGTCTGGAGGGCAGTACTTC	CSARVGSGGQYF
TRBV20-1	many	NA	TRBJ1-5	TGCAGTGCTAGAGACCCCAGAAGGGCCCGAGGCAATCAGCCCCAGCATTTT	CSARDPRRARGNQPQHF
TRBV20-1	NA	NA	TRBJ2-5	TGCAGTGCTAGAGTGGGGGAAGAGACCCAGTACTTC	CSARVGEETQYF
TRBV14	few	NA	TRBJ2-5	TGTGCCAGCAGCCAAGGCTACCTCGCTGAGACCCAGTACTTC	CASSQGYLAETQYF
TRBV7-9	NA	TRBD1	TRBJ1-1	TGTGCCAGCAGCTTGGATCCCGGGACAGGGTCGGCTGAAGCTTTCTTT	CASSLDPGTGSAEAFF
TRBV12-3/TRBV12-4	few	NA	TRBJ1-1	TGTGCCAGCAGTTATCCCCAGGGAGAGGGAAACACTGAAGCTTTCTTT	CASSYPQGEGNTEAFF
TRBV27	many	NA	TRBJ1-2	TGTGCCAGCAGCTTGAACCAGCGATTCCCTAACTATGGCTACACCTTC	CASSLNQRFPNYGYTF
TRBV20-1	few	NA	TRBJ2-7	TGCAGTGCTAGTGAGCCCCACGAGCAGTACTTC	CSASEPHEQYF
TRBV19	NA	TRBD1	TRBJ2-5	TGCGGACAGGGTGAGGAGACCCAGTACTTC	CGQGEETQYF
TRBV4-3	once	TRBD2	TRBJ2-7	TGCGCCAGCAGCCAAGATCCACCTCCGGGACTAGCGGGAGGATGCGAGCAGTACTTC	CASSQDPPPGLAGGCEQYF
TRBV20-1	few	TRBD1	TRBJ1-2	TGCAGTGCTAGAGACGGGGACAGGGCATCTGGCTACACCTTC	CSARDGDRASGYTF
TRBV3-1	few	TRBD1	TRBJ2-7	TGTGCCAGCGGACAGGGGGCAACCTACGAGCAGTACTTC	CASGQGATYEQYF
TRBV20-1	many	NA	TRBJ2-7	TGCAGTGCTAGAACGACAGGCACCCGATCTGGGCAGTACTTC	CSARTTGTRSGQYF